This T cell receptor (beta chain) was captured by sequencing in a study of cytomegalovirus exposure and HLA in healthy donors. Study as a whole: Later analysis reported that the roughly 120 validation repertoires shared the platform of the approximately 690 first-cohort repertoires.

This table comes from immunoSEQ multiplex PCR, and its TCRdb copy is limited to in-frame clones, with some not included. The sample has some 98,000 clones; about 90% are singletons. Points on this clone: No antigen is known for it.

J lost 5 bases, V lost 0 bases, and 5 bases had no gene match. This CDR3 is 17 amino acids long. Germline V gives CDR1 LGHNA, CDR2 YSLEER. General study results and limits: Three of the chains that were CMV-associated were confirmed in vitro to be specific for CMV antigens. Subsequent analysis of the 120 or so validation repertoires found a tendency for first-cohort TCR clusters to co-occur. Altogether, about 160 TCR beta chains were recorded as cytomegalovirus-associated.

The TCR originated in a man between 18 and 35 years old in good health and CMV-seropositive. The sample consisted of PBMCs. The chain carries TRBV4-3 and TRBJ2-2, with 11 bases aligning to TRBD2. CDR3 coding DNA: TGCGCCAGCAGCCAAGATGCGGCTAGCGGGGGGACCGGGGAGCTGTTTTTT. It encodes CASSQDAASGGTGELFF.